The 18 T cell receptor beta chains below all came from one sample that was sequenced in a study of blood T cell repertoires in COVID-19. Clones were sequenced by immunoSEQ multiplex PCR, and TCRdb holds only the in-frame ones, with some missing. The sample includes 30,000 or so clones, nearly 90% seen only once; the top ten take approximately 1.5%. The material sequenced was peripheral blood. The receptors stem from a man aged 55 to 70 with active COVID-19.

This clone was detected a few times. The chain is built from TRBV6-6 and TRBJ1-1; 7 bases match TRBD1. Germline trimming cut 5 bases from V and 0 bases from J; bases unmatched to any gene: 6. CDR1 and CDR2 (germline): MNHNY, SVGAGI (reference sequence). The CDR3 totals 15 residues. Written as DNA, the CDR3 is TGTGCCAGCAGTAACTGGGACAGACTGAACACTGAAGCTTTCTTT. This codes for CASSNWDRLNTEAFF.

The gene calls are TRBV6-6 and TRBJ2-7; the D gene is possibly TRBD2 (7 bases). The CDR3 has 14 amino acids. The V gene's germline CDR1 is MNHNY and CDR2 SVGAGI (reference sequence). V lost 3 bases, J lost 4 bases, and 13 bases lay in between. CDR3 coding DNA: TGTGCCAGCAGTTATGGGGGGGCTGAGTACGAGCAGTACTTC. Translated, it gives CASSYGGAEYEQYF.

The genes are TRBV19 and TRBJ2-7, with TRBD2 identical over 8 bases. The CDR3 has 15 amino acids. Per the germline V gene, CDR1 is LNHDA and CDR2 is SQIVND (reference sequence). V gave up 11 bases and J gave up 7 bases; unmatched junction bases: 19. The CDR3 DNA reads as TGTGCCGCTTCACCCGGGGTAGCGGGGCTGTATGAGCAGTACTTC. Residues: CAASPGVAGLYEQYF.

This clone appeared once. The rearrangement uses TRBV12-3 or TRBV12-4 and TRBJ2-3; D unresolved. CDR3 length: 13 amino acids. Trimming cost V 6 bases and J 2 bases, with 9 bases left between them. The DNA for the CDR3 is TGTGCCAGCAGCTTACCCATCACAGATACGCAGTATTTT. Protein: CASSLPITDTQYF.

V and J are TRBV5-4 and TRBJ2-3; no clear D gene. Germline V CDR1 and CDR2: SGHNT, YYREEE (reference sequence). Trimming took off 0 bases at V and 3 bases at J, with 11 bases between the two ends. This CDR3 comprises 15 residues. The CDR3 DNA follows: TGTGCCAGCAGCTTGGGCCTAGGTACTACAGATACGCAGTATTTT. Encoded protein: CASSLGLGTTDTQYF.

V and J are TRBV13 and TRBJ2-7; TRBD2 might be the D (6 bases). V dropped 3 bases and J dropped 3 bases, with 12 bases sitting between them. This CDR3 is 14 amino acids long. CDR1 is PRHDT and CDR2 is FYEKMQ in the germline V gene (reference sequence). CDR3 in DNA: TGTGCCAGCAGCTTGGGGCAGGGACTCTACGAGCAGTACTTC. It specifies CASSLGQGLYEQYF.

Only one count was recorded for this clone. The chain carries TRBV3-1 (or the pseudogene TRBV3-2) and TRBJ2-1; TRBD2 agrees at 8 bases. This CDR3 is built from 16 residues. The trim removed 1 base at V and 9 bases at J, leaving 11 bases unmatched. The germline V gene encodes CDR1 LGHDT and CDR2 YNNKEL (reference sequence). Here the CDR3 reads CASSQGRSGGGGEQFF. CDR3 DNA sequence: TGTGCCAGCAGCCAAGGAAGAAGCGGGGGTGGCGGTGAGCAGTTCTTC.

This clone appeared a few times. The chain couples TRBV4-1 to TRBJ2-3; 13 bases map to TRBD2. Losses at the gene ends were 4 bases for V and 6 bases for J; bases not matched to a gene: 7. There are 16 residues in the CDR3. The germline V gene has CDR1 MGHRA and CDR2 YSYEKL. As DNA, the CDR3 is TGCGCCAGCAGCCGAACTAGCGGGGGGGACGGGGATACGCAGTATTTT. The encoded protein is CASSRTSGGDGDTQYF.

The chain carries TRBV5-1 and TRBJ2-2; 10 nucleotides match TRBD2. The length of the CDR3 is 16 residues. J was trimmed by 4 bases and V by 4 bases; bases with no gene match: 7. Germline values: CDR1 SGHRS, CDR2 YFSETQ. The CDR3 coding sequence is TGCGCCAGCAGCCTTAGCGGGGGGCGGAGCACCGGGGAGCTGTTTTTT. Protein sequence: CASSLSGGRSTGELFF.

This chain links TRBV7-2 with TRBJ2-5; 9 bases line up with TRBD2. Germline V gene data show CDR1 as SGHTA and CDR2 as FQGNSA. Trimming removed 1 base from V and 5 bases from J; junction bases left unmatched: 2. This CDR3 region has 14 residues. The CDR3 DNA reads as TGTGCCAGCAGCTTAGGCGGGGGGGCCGAGACCCAGTACTTC. Its translation is CASSLGGGAETQYF.

The chain joins TRBV28 to TRBJ1-2; D remains ambiguous. This CDR3 has 12 residues. From germline, CDR1 is MDHEN and CDR2 SYDVKM. Trimming took off 6 bases at V and 2 bases at J, with 7 bases between the two ends. CDR3 sequence: CASSSVNYGYTF. In nucleotides, the CDR3 is TGTGCCAGCAGCTCAGTAAACTATGGCTACACCTTC.

The chain employs TRBV7-2 and TRBJ1-1; D is possibly TRBD1 (6 bases). The CDR3 runs 16 residues. V lost 5 bases, J lost 1 base, and 17 bases lay in between. From germline, CDR1 is SGHTA and CDR2 FQGNSA. CDR3 DNA: TGTGCCAGCAGCCCCCGATTTTTACAGGGGAACACTGAAGCTTTCTTT. This encodes CASSPRFLQGNTEAFF. Drawing the rest from reference TRBV7-2 and TRBJ1-1, the complete variable domain is GAGVSQSPSNKVTEKGKDVELRCDPISGHTALYWYRQSLGQGLEFLIYFQGNSAPDKSGLPSDRFSAERTGGSVSTLTIQRTQQEDSAVYLCASSPRFLQGNTEAFFGQGTRLTVV.

A single count supports this clone. This chain uses TRBV7-8 with TRBJ2-5; 9 nucleotides agree with TRBD1. CDR3 size: 14 residues. Unmatched junction bases numbered 7, after V lost 6 bases and J lost 5 bases. Germline CDR1 is SGHVS and CDR2 is FQNEAQ. The CDR3 region has the DNA TGTGCCAGCAGTCTACAGGGGGCTTCGGAGACCCAGTACTTC. Protein sequence: CASSLQGASETQYF. Full variable domain (outside the CDR3, taken from reference TRBV7-8 and TRBJ2-5): GAGVSQSPRYKVAKRGQDVALRCDPISGHVSLFWYQQALGQGPEFLTYFQNEAQLDKSGLPSDRFFAERPEGSVSTLKIQRTQQEDSAVYLCASSLQGASETQYFGPGTRLLVL.

The gene calls are TRBV19 and TRBJ2-3; the match to TRBD2 covers 11 bases. V was pared by 4 bases and J by 5 bases, with 11 bases of the junction left unmatched. Per the germline V gene, CDR1 is LNHDA and CDR2 is SQIVND (reference sequence). The length of the CDR3 is 17 residues. CDR3 region: CASSRDPSGGTKDTQYF. The CDR3 DNA follows: TGTGCCAGTAGTAGGGACCCTAGCGGGGGGACGAAAGATACGCAGTATTTT.

This chain links TRBV5-1 with TRBJ1-1; 7 bases line up with TRBD1. The CDR3 has 11 residues. After removal of 8 bases from V and 8 bases from J, the junction contained 6 bases not matched to a gene. Germline CDR1 SGHRS, CDR2 YFSETQ. This CDR3 reads CASKQGIEAFF. CDR3 sequence (DNA): TGCGCCAGTAAACAGGGGATAGAAGCTTTCTTT. Full variable domain (remainder filled in from reference TRBV5-1 and TRBJ1-1): KAGVTQTPRYLIKTRGQQVTLSCSPISGHRSVSWYQQTPGQGLQFLFEYFSETQRNKGNFPGRFSGRQFSNSRSEMNVSTLELGDSALYLCASKQGIEAFFGQGTRLTVV.

The chain couples TRBV7-8 to TRBJ2-3, with 14 nucleotides matching TRBD2. Germline V lookup: CDR1 SGHVS, CDR2 FQNEAQ. V shed 1 base and J 4 bases; nucleotides not matched to a gene: 4. CDR3 length: 17 amino acids. This chain's CDR3 is CASSLVGLAGVADTQYF. As DNA, the CDR3 is TGTGCCAGCAGCTTAGTGGGACTAGCGGGGGTTGCAGATACGCAGTATTTT.

The chain couples TRBV10-2 to TRBJ2-5; TRBD1 matches 7 bases. J lost 4 bases, V lost 2 bases, and 7 bases had no gene match. CDR3 length: 15 amino acids. Germline V gene sequence: CDR1 WSHSY, CDR2 SAAADI. The CDR3 nucleotides are TGCGCCAGCAGTGAGCCAGGACAGGACCGAGAGACCCAGTACTTC. Translating it yields CASSEPGQDRETQYF.

Turning to this clone: One end of the junction is discordant with germline, which a read error may explain. The V gene is TRBV5-1, the J gene TRBJ2-7; 7 bases match TRBD1. The CDR3 runs to 15 residues. Germline CDR1 SGHRS, CDR2 YFSETQ. CDR3 in amino acids: CASGYRDSVSNEQYF. The DNA of the CDR3 is TGCGCCAGCGGATACCGGGACAGCGTCTCCAACGAGCAGTACTTC.